Presented here are 12 T cell receptor beta chains from one specimen sequenced in a study of T cells in women clearing cervical HPV infection (dated by TCRdb to 2017 to 2018). The library was generated by the immunoSEQ multiplex PCR assay. As stored in TCRdb, this immuneACCESS dataset retains in-frame rearrangements with V and J assigned. A fraction of the clones does not appear; measured against another copy, unresolved V genes explain less than half of the discrepancy, and the remainder lacks a known reason. The table of this sample itemizes 30,000 to 40,000 clones. The top ten clones comprise roughly 6.5% of the sample. Sequenced material: blood buffy coat. The receptors were gathered from a woman aged 18 to 75 with a cervical HPV16 infection that either progressed to CIN3+ or cleared (not recorded which).

As to this clone: Read data end 3 residues before the CDR3 end; the end is taken from the germline J gene. The V gene is TRBV20-1, the J gene TRBJ2-3; 8 bases map to TRBD2. With 0 bases clipped from V and 0 bases from J, the junction kept 5 bases outside the gene matches. The germline CDR1 and CDR2 sequences are DFQATT and SNEGSKA (reference sequence). The CDR3 is made up of 16 amino acids. Incomplete CDR3 DNA: TGCAGTGCTAGAGAATTCGGGGGGGCCAGCACAGATACG. Its translation: CSAREFGGASTDT. The whole CDR3 protein is CSAREFGGASTDTQYF.

A note on this clone: The read ends 3 residues early relative to the CDR3; the germline J gene fills the gap. The chain couples TRBV18 to TRBJ1-2, with a possible D match to TRBD1 (5 bases). This CDR3 contains 15 residues. CDR1 is KGHSH and CDR2 is LQKENI in the germline V gene. CDR3 amino acids: CASSPGGAAKNIYTF. The sequenced CDR3 bases are TGTGCCAGCTCACCGGGCGGGGCGGCCAAAAACATC. Variable domain in full (rest from reference TRBV18 and TRBJ1-2): NAGVMQNPRHLVRRRGQEARLRCSPMKGHSHVYWYRQLPEEGLKFMVYLQKENIIDESGMPKERFSAEFPKEGPSILRIQQVVRGDSAAYFCASSPGGAAKNIYTFGSGTRLTVV.

Note on this clone: The read gets to within 3 residues of the CDR3 end, and the germline J gene fills in the rest. The chain combines TRBV10-1 with TRBJ2-3, with 10 bases identical to TRBD2. Germline CDR1 and CDR2: WNHNN and SYGVQD (reference sequence). The CDR3 has 18 residues. Trimming at V came to 0 bases and at J to 2 bases, leaving 8 bases not matched to a gene. CDR3 sequence reads: CASSESLSSGGSTDTQYF. The sequenced CDR3 bases are TGCGCCAGCAGTGAGTCGTTGAGTAGCGGGGGGTCCACAGATACG.

The DNA read from the CDR3 is TGCGCCAGCAGTGGAGGGGGCTCGGCTAATGAAAAA. This translates into CASSGGGSANEK. The whole CDR3 protein is CASSGGGSANEKLFF. The J gene is TRBJ1-4, the V gene TRBV10-1, with 7 bases aligning to TRBD1. The read comes to an end 3 residues before the CDR3 does, leaving the germline J gene to fill in the end. Trimming at V came to 4 bases and at J to 3 bases, leaving 5 bases not matched to a gene. The CDR3 is 15 residues long. Germline assignment: CDR1 WNHNN and CDR2 SYGVQD (reference sequence).

The CDR3 is CASSFILNEQFF. The DNA read from the CDR3 is TGTGCCAGCAGCTTTATCCTCAATGAG. V usage is TRBV11-2 and J usage is TRBJ2-1; no reliable D call. The sequenced fragment ends 3 residues before the CDR3 boundary, so the rest is inferred from the germline J gene. V lost 3 bases to trimming and J lost 6 bases, with 6 bases between them. This CDR3 comprises 12 residues. CDR1 and CDR2 (germline): SGHAT, FQNNGV.

For this clone: The read ends 3 residues early relative to the CDR3; the germline J gene fills the gap. The rearrangement uses TRBV5-1 and TRBJ1-2; 7 bases match TRBD1. The germline gives CDR1 SGHRS, CDR2 YFSETQ. The junction had 10 bases not matched to a gene; V was cut back by 3 bases and J by 5 bases. The length of the CDR3 is 15 residues. The covered CDR3 bases are TGCGCCAGCAGCTCTGGGACAGTAGCTCTATATGGC. The encoded protein is CASSSGTVALYG. The full CDR3 protein is CASSSGTVALYGYTF. The full variable domain, in which reference TRBV5-1 and TRBJ1-2 provide the parts outside the CDR3, is KAGVTQTPRYLIKTRGQQVTLSCSPISGHRSVSWYQQTPGQGLQFLFEYFSETQRNKGNFPGRFSGRQFSNSRSEMNVSTLELGDSALYLCASSSGTVALYGYTFGSGTRLTVV.

A note on this clone: The read ends 3 residues shy of where the CDR3 ends; the end is completed using the germline J gene. V is TRBV20-1 and J is TRBJ2-3; TRBD2 matches 8 bases. This CDR3 comprises 15 residues. The trim removed 5 bases at V and 5 bases at J, leaving 12 bases unmatched. Germline assignment: CDR1 DFQATT and CDR2 SNEGSKA (reference sequence). CDR3: CSAPVVAGLVDTQYF. CDR3 DNA (partial): TGCAGTGCTCCCGTTGTAGCGGGGTTGGTAGATACG.

As regards this clone: The read ends 3 residues before the CDR3 terminus; that terminus is restored from the germline J gene. The chain couples TRBV7-2 to TRBJ1-2, with a weak D call TRBD1 (6 bases). The ends were cut back, 4 bases at V and 2 bases at J, with 14 bases in the middle. This CDR3 spans 15 amino acids. Germline V gives CDR1 SGHTA, CDR2 FQGNSA. The part of the CDR3 DNA that was read is TGTGCCAGCAGCTCGGGGGGCATATTAAACTATGGC. It encodes CASSSGGILNYG. The whole CDR3 protein is CASSSGGILNYGYTF.

Turning to this clone: The CDR3 end is not reached by the read, which stops 3 residues before it; the germline J gene fills it in. The V and J genes are TRBV4-1 and TRBJ2-5; TRBD1 agrees at 8 bases. CDR3 length: 14 residues. CDR1 MGHRA and CDR2 YSYEKL come from the germline V gene. V gave up 1 base and J gave up 4 bases; unmatched junction bases: 2. The CDR3 loop is CASSQADRGETQYF. The DNA read from the CDR3 is TGCGCCAGCAGCCAAGCAGACAGGGGAGAGACC.

About this clone itself: The CDR3 end falls 3 residues outside the read, so it is completed with the germline J gene. This chain links TRBV6-2 or TRBV6-3 with TRBJ2-5; 9 nucleotides agree with TRBD2. V shed 6 bases and J 1 base; nucleotides not matched to a gene: 12. Looked up from germline, CDR1 is MNHEY and CDR2 is SVGEGT. The CDR3 is made up of 17 amino acids. The CDR3 sequence: CASRPFRGGGAQETQYF. CDR3 DNA (partial): TGTGCCAGCAGACCATTCCGGGGCGGGGGGGCCCAAGAGACC.

Points on this clone: The read stops 3 residues short of the end of the CDR3; the missing end is completed from the germline J gene. V gene TRBV25-1 combines with J gene TRBJ1-2; TRBD1 might be the D (6 bases). Trimming left V 2 bases short and J 4 bases short, with 14 bases between. This CDR3 is 15 amino acids long. Germline V CDR1 and CDR2: MGHDK, SYGVNS. The covered CDR3 bases are TGTGCCAGCAGTGAAATGAACGAGGGGGTCTATGGC. Translated, it gives CASSEMNEGVYG. The CDR3 reads in full as CASSEMNEGVYGYTF.

The CDR3 sequence is CASGSYYGQYF. The DNA read from the CDR3 is TGTGCCAGTGGGTCATACTATGGT. V and J are TRBV19 and TRBJ2-4; D is ambiguous. The read falls 3 residues short of the CDR3 end, and the missing part is taken from the germline J gene. This CDR3 is built from 11 residues. From germline, CDR1 is LNHDA and CDR2 SQIVND (reference sequence).